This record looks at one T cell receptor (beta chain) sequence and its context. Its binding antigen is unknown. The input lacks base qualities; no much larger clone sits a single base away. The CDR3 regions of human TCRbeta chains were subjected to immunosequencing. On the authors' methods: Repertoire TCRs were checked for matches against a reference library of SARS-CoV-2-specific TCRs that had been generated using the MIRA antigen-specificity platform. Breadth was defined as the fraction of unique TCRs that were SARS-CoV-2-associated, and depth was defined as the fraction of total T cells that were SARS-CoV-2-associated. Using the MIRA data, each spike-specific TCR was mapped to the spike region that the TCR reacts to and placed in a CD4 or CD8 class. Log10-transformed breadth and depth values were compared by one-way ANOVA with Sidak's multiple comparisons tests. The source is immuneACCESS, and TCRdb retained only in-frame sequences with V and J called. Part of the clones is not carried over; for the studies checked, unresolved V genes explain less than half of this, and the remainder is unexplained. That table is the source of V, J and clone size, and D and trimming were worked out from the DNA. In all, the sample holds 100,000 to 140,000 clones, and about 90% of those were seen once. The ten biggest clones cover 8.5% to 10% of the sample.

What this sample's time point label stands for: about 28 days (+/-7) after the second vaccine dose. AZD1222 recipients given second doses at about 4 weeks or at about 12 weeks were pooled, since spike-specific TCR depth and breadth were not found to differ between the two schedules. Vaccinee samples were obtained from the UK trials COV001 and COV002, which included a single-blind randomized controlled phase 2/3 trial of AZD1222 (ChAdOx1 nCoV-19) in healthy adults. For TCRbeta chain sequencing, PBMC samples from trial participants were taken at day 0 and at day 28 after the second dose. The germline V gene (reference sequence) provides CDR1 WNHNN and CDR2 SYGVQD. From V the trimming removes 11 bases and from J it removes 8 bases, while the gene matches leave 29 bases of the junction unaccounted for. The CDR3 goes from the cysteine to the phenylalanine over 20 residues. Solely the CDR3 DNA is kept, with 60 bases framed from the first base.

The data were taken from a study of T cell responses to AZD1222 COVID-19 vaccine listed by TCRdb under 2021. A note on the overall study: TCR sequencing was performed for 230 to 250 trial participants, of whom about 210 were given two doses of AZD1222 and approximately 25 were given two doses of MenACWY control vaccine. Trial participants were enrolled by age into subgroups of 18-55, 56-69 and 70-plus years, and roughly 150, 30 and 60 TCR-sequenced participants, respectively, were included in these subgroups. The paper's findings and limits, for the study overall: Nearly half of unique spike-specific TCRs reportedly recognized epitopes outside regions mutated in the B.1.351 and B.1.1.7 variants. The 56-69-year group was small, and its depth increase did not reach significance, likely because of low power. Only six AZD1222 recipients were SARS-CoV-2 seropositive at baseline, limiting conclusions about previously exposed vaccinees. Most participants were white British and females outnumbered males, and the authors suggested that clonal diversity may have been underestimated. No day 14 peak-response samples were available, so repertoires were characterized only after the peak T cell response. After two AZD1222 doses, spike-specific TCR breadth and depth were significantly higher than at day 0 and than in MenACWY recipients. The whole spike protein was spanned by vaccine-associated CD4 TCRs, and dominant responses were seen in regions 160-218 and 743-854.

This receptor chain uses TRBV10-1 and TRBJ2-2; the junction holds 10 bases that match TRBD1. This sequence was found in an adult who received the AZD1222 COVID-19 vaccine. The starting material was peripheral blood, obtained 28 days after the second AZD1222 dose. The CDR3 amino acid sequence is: CAGGAVTLWGQGSPVGELFF. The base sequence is TGCGCCGGGGGAGCTGTAACATTGTGGGGACAGGGGTCCCCGGTGGGGGAGCTGTTTTTT.